This TCR beta chain was captured in a study of blood T cell repertoires in COVID-19. J lost 4 bases, V lost 2 bases, and 3 bases had no gene match. This CDR3 spans 14 amino acids. CDR1 is MNHEY, CDR2 SMNVEV, per germline (reference sequence). What the recovered Cohort 3 donors had was two negative PCRs, clearance, or symptom resolution. Authors' methods: By means of reference gene primer amplification, nucleated cell counts were estimated. Some clones are missing from TCRdb's copy, which holds only in-frame ones; the method was immunoSEQ multiplex PCR. V and J calls and clone size follow that table, whereas D and trimming were derived from the DNA. The data contain around 150,000 clones, over 75% of them singletons.

Source material: PBMCs or T cells enriched from blood (not recorded which). This chain links TRBV27 with TRBJ1-2; 8 bases fit TRBD1. This TCR was sampled from a woman aged 50 to 60 who had recovered from COVID-19. The CDR3 DNA reads TGTGCCAGCAGTTTAATTGACAGGGGCTATGGCTACACCTTC. It encodes CASSLIDRGYGYTF.